This T cell receptor (beta chain) was sequenced for a study of post-analysis software for immune sequencing data (dated by TCRdb to the mid-2010s). Concerning the study at large: Recorded disease courses included relapsing-remitting, secondary progressive and progressive-relapsing multiple sclerosis, with some patients lacking subtype annotation. The multiple sclerosis patient repertoires were compared with 10 or so previously published healthy control repertoires from donors aged about 6 to 26 years. A subset of samples was prepared in parallel using single-end sample barcoding, then pooled and co-amplified after Illumina adapter ligation. What the study reported, not specific to this receptor: Patients showed significantly higher frequencies than controls for a handful of TRBV segments, among them TRBV5-6, TRBV5-1 and TRBV20-1. Compared with controls, multiple sclerosis patients had significantly lower normalized Chao1 diversity, a finding suggesting substantial peripheral T-cell clonal expansion. The control group was slightly older than the multiple sclerosis patient group. Strong co-clustering of samples prepared in the same batch was shown by direct clustering with F measure, prompting a batch-effect correction.

The germline V end is reduced by 7 bases and the J end by 8 bases; junction bases left unmatched: 8. The CDR3 covers 13 residues, taking in both the cysteine and the phenylalanine. CDR3 DNA is the only sequence kept; it has 39 bases, read in frame from the first base. The germline V gene (reference sequence) sets CDR1 to MNHNY and CDR2 to SVGAGI. Libraries were made using PCR. Instrument used: Illumina HiSeq 2500. To reduce PCR and sequencing biases, unique molecular identifiers were incorporated into the TCR beta cDNA libraries. Every 1 to 10 million input T cells yielded approximately 500,000 cDNA molecules, meaning each molecule approximated one T cell. The same protocol used for the earlier healthy control dataset was applied to prepare and sequence the patient libraries. Within a given batch, samples were prepared together, multiplexed and sequenced on the same HiSeq lane. On the study's bioinformatics: MIGEC was used to process the raw barcoded reads, and molecular identifier groups with only a single read were discarded before consensus assembly and CDR3 extraction. Clonotype tables were post-analysed with VDJtools, normalizing diversity by down-sampling all datasets to the smallest sample size. In repertoire overlap clustering, CDR3 amino acid sequences, but not nucleotide sequences, were matched to correct batch-related cross-sample contamination. TCRdb redid the processing of the public reads, applying fastp at Q25 and MiXCR, and retained in-frame beta chains. Identical CDR3 proteins give one entry, which carries the most common genes and DNA. These V and J calls derive from TCRdb rather than the authors' analysis. In this sample the table shows a few hundred thousand distinct CDR3 sequences, 35% to 45% of which occur a single time. The top ten clones comprise around 4.8% of the sample.

Comment on this clonotype: Its antigen target is currently unknown. The sample holds no much larger clone one base away, and base qualities are not on file.

To demonstrate the VDJtools post-analysis software, the study profiled TCR beta repertoires from the peripheral blood of about a dozen young patients with multiple sclerosis. The multiple sclerosis patients were children and adolescents ranging in age from roughly 6 to 16 years. The chain is encoded by TRBV6-6 joined to TRBJ1-2, and 9 bases in between align with TRBD1. The sample was blood. The receptor's source is a girl aged 5 to 17 with multiple sclerosis. The nucleotide sequence is given as TGTGCCAGCAACCAAGGACAGGGGAGCGGCTACACCTTC. It codes for CASNQGQGSGYTF.